This T cell receptor beta chain was retrieved from a study of OX40 agonist ivuxolimab in advanced cancers. Turning to the study itself: Aged roughly 23 to 80 with a mean of approximately 57 years, they were under 85% male.

The protocol was immunoSEQ multiplex PCR, while the TCRdb copy is restricted to in-frame clones and leaves out a portion. This table has about 48,000 clones, about 81% appearing once. Trimming cost V 4 bases and J 1 base, with 14 bases left between them. Germline V gene data show CDR1 as SGHKS and CDR2 as YYEKEE (reference sequence). The CDR3 contains 15 residues. V is TRBV5-5 and J is TRBJ1-2, with D possibly TRBD1 on 5 matching bases. The specimen comprised CD4+ or CD8+ T cells sorted from blood, sampled in a trial of the OX40 agonist ivuxolimab. The receptor was isolated from an adult with an advanced solid tumor such as melanoma, head and neck, liver or kidney cancer. The CDR3 loop is CASSLIPTDNYGYTF. The CDR3 DNA sequence: TGTGCCAGCAGCCTTATCCCGACAGATAACTATGGCTACACCTTC.